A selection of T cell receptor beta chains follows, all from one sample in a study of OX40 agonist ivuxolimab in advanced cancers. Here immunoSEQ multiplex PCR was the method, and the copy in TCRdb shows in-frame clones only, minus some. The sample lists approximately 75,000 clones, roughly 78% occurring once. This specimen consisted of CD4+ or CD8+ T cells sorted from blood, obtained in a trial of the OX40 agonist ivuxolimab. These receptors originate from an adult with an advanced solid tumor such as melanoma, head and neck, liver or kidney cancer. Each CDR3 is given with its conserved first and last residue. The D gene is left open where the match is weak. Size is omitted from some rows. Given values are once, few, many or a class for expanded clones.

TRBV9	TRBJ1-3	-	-	CASSVAVGAGNTIYF	TGTGCCAGCAGCGTAGCGGTCGGGGCCGGAAACACCATATATTTT
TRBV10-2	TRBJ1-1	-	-	CAGGADVNTEAFF	TGCGCGGGGGGGGCAGATGTGAACACTGAAGCTTTCTTT
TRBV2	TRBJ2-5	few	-	CASTPWGRQETQYF	TGTGCCAGCACCCCGTGGGGTCGGCAAGAGACCCAGTACTTC
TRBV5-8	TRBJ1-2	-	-	CASSREATYGYTF	TGTGCCAGCAGTCGGGAGGCTACCTATGGCTACACCTTC
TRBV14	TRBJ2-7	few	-	CASSQVVNSEQYF	TGTGCCAGCAGCCAAGTGGTGAACTCCGAGCAGTACTTC
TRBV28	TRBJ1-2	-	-	CASSLTLNYGYTF	TGTGCCAGCAGTTTGACCCTTAACTATGGCTACACCTTC
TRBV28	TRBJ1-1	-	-	CASRGGFGGTEAFF	TGTGCCAGCCGGGGCGGCTTCGGCGGCACTGAAGCTTTCTTT
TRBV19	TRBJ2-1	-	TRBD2	CASSSDLGGGALNNEQFF	TGTGCCAGTAGTTCTGATTTGGGCGGGGGGGCCCTGAACAATGAGCAGTTCTTC
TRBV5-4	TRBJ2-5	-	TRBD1	CAFSETGKETQYF	TGTGCCTTTTCGGAGACAGGGAAAGAGACCCAGTACTTC
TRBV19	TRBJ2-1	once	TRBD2	CASSTGTSGRAVNEQFF	TGTGCCAGTAGTACCGGGACTAGCGGGAGGGCCGTCAATGAGCAGTTCTTC